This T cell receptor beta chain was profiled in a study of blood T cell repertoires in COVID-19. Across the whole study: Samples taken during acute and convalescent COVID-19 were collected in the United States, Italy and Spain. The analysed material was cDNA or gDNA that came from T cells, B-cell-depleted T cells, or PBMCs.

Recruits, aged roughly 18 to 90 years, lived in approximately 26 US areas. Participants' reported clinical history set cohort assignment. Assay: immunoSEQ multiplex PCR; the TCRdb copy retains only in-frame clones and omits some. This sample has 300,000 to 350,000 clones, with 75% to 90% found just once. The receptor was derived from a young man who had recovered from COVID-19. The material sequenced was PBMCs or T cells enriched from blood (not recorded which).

In nucleotides, the CDR3 is TGTGCCAGCAGCCAAGCGAACAGGGGTAATGAAAAACTGTTTTTT. The encoded protein is CASSQANRGNEKLFF. The chain joins TRBV4-2 to TRBJ1-4; 7 bases are a match to TRBD1. Per the germline V gene, CDR1 is LGHNA and CDR2 is YNFKEQ. V shed 1 base and J 4 bases; nucleotides not matched to a gene: 3. The CDR3 loop spans 15 amino acids.